Each of the 11 T cell receptor beta chains below was sequenced from the same sample in a study of T cell repertoires in cytomegalovirus infection. TCRdb used MiXCR to reprocess the reads, holding one entry per CDR3 protein. This sample has some 600,000 distinct CDR3 sequences, with 24% found just once. The source material was CD8+ T cells from PBMCs. The receptors derive from a human donor in good health (CMV status not recorded). Some clones in this sample may be carry-over from other donors' samples.

The rearrangement links TRBV20-1 to TRBJ2-7; no clear D. Germline V gene lookup returns CDR1 DFQATT and CDR2 SNEGSKA (reference sequence). The CDR3 totals 12 residues. Trimming left V 3 bases short and J 3 bases short, with 9 bases between. The CDR3: CSARAEYYEQYV. The CDR3, as DNA: TGCAGTGCTAGGGCAGAATACTACGAGCAGTACGTC.

The J gene is TRBJ2-1, the V gene TRBV27; 11 nucleotides align to TRBD2. CDR3 length: 17 residues. V trimming: 5 bases; J trimming: 4 bases; junction bases outside the gene matches: 10. The germline gives CDR1 MNHEY, CDR2 SMNVEV (reference sequence). In DNA form, the CDR3 reads TGTGCCAGCAGTCCCTCCGGGACTAGCGGAGATTACAATGAGCAGTTCTTC. Encoded protein: CASSPSGTSGDYNEQFF.

This chain uses TRBV9 with TRBJ2-1; TRBD2 aligns across 10 bases. From germline, CDR1 is SGDLS and CDR2 YYNGEE. CDR3 length equals 17 residues. Losses at the gene ends were 0 bases for V and 4 bases for J; bases not matched to a gene: 7. CDR3 DNA: TGTGCCAGCAGCGTAGCTAGCGGGGGTGCTCTATACAATGAGCAGTTCTTC. As protein: CASSVASGGALYNEQFF. Filled out from reference TRBV9 and TRBJ2-1, the complete variable domain reads DSGVTQTPKHLITATGQRVTLRCSPRSGDLSVYWYQQSLDQGLQFLIQYYNGEERAKGNILERFSAQQFPDLHSELNLSSLELGDSALYFCASSVASGGALYNEQFFGPGTRLTVL.

This clonotype was detected only once. The CDR3 is CASTLGQGYNEQFF. The CDR3 nucleotides are TGTGCCAGCACTCTGGGACAGGGTTACAATGAGCAGTTCTTC. The V gene is TRBV7-9, the J gene TRBJ2-1, with TRBD1 identical over 9 bases. V trimming: 7 bases; J trimming: 4 bases; junction bases outside the gene matches: 5. This CDR3 region has 14 residues. Germline values: CDR1 SEHNR, CDR2 FQNEAQ (reference sequence).

This clonotype has ten or more counts. This chain links TRBV7-6 with TRBJ2-1; 10 bases align to TRBD2. The CDR3 is 18 residues long. CDR1 is SGHVS, CDR2 FNYEAQ, per germline. V shed 5 bases, J shed 0 bases, and the junction held 10 bases outside the gene matches. DNA of the CDR3: TGTGCCAGCAGCCACTCCTCAGCGGGGGGGAACTCCTACAATGAGCAGTTCTTC. Its translation is CASSHSSAGGNSYNEQFF.

At least ten counts were recorded for this clonotype. V usage is TRBV7-2 and J usage is TRBJ2-7; D may correspond to TRBD1 or TRBD2 (6 bases each). V lost 5 bases and J 7 bases, leaving 18 bases between the germline ends. There are 14 residues in the CDR3. CDR1 and CDR2 (germline): SGHTA, FQGNSA. The CDR3 loop is CASSPLPGGLEQYF. As DNA, the CDR3 is TGTGCCAGCAGCCCTCTTCCCGGGGGCCTGGAGCAGTACTTC.

There are many counts of this clonotype. The V gene is TRBV7-6, the J gene TRBJ2-5; D unresolved. The germline V and J ends were trimmed by 1 base and 3 bases, with 12 bases remaining between them. Germline loops: CDR1 SGHVS, CDR2 FNYEAQ. The length of the CDR3 is 15 residues. CDR3 DNA sequence: TGTGCCAGCAGCTTAGAACACCCCTTGGAAGAGACCCAGTACTTC. It yields the protein CASSLEHPLEETQYF.

The J gene is TRBJ2-1, the V gene TRBV4-1; 11 bases are shared with TRBD2. Trimming cost V 2 bases and J 4 bases; bases outside gene matches: 7. The CDR3 contains 17 residues. Per germline, CDR1 MGHRA and CDR2 YSYEKL. CDR3 bases: TGCGCCAGCAGCCAAATGACTAGCGGGGCCTTATACAATGAGCAGTTCTTC. It is translated as CASSQMTSGALYNEQFF.

This clonotype came up many times. The chain links TRBV12-3 or TRBV12-4 to TRBJ2-4, with no clear D. V lost 7 bases to trimming and J lost 0 bases, with 4 bases between them. The CDR3 has 12 amino acids. CDR3 DNA sequence: TGTGCCAGCACCGGAGCCAAAAACATTCAGTACTTC. Translated: CASTGAKNIQYF.

This clonotype came up a few times. V is TRBV15 and J is TRBJ1-2; D is unclear. Trimming pared 3 bases from V and 8 bases from J, leaving 10 bases between. From germline, CDR1 is LNHNV and CDR2 YYDKDF (reference sequence). The CDR3 consists of 12 residues. DNA of the CDR3: TGTGCCACCAGCAGGTCCTGGGAAGGCTACACCTTC. This codes for CATSRSWEGYTF.

The chain joins TRBV6-5 to TRBJ1-2; D may be TRBD1 (6 bases). The CDR3 sequence is 12 residues long. CDR1 and CDR2 from the germline V gene are MNHEY and SVGAGI. V lost 0 bases to trimming and J lost 11 bases, with 10 bases between them. CDR3 bases: TGTGCCAGCAGTTACTCGTCAGGGGAGTACACCTTC. As protein: CASSYSSGEYTF.